This T cell receptor (beta chain) was identified during a study of cytomegalovirus exposure and HLA in healthy donors (dated by TCRdb to about 2017). The study in broad terms: An earlier analysis of 587 of the donors reported approximately 300 Gb of sequence data and 95 million to 130 million unique TCR beta sequences obtained from approximately 180 million T cells. Among about 360 genotyped donors of the cohort, an average of approximately 230,000 unique TCR beta nucleotide sequences were sequenced per donor, roughly 20% of them non-productive. All discovery cohort repertoires had been generated using a single sequencing platform. Rather than using new phenotypic data, the later analysis identified candidate immune exposures from TCR beta sequences and from how often those sequences occurred across donors. The study aimed to test whether cataloging public T cell receptors could reveal signatures of past pathogen exposure. Among the roughly 390 genotyped donors, around 81% belonged to the genetic ancestry cluster associated with self-reported Caucasian donors. In a later analysis, previously published TCR beta repertoires from 666 donors were re-analyzed and high-resolution HLA genotyping was added so that TCR occurrence patterns could be studied. A later genetic analysis used genome-wide SNP genotypes for about 55% of the 666 donors, treating that subset as a discovery cohort. To predict cytomegalovirus infection status, the study brought together high-throughput TCR immunosequencing, statistical association of individual TCRs with disease status, and machine learning. Class I and class II HLA loci were covered by the typing at four-digit resolution. The study used immunosequencing to profile the T cell repertoires of approximately 640 subjects and linked those repertoires to cytomegalovirus serostatus. An early release covering over 500 HLA-typed donors comprised approximately 290 gigabases of sequencing data and around 85 million unique TCR sequences. Typing coverage varied by locus: about 629-640 donors for A, B, C, DRB1 and DQB1; roughly 520 for DQA1; more than 600 for DPA1; approximately 450 for DPB1. Alongside the repertoire data, information on donor age, sex, ethnicity and CMV serostatus was compiled. A separate validation cohort of some 130 different subjects was used in addition to the roughly 640-subject first cohort. Roughly five DR-DQ haplotypes were treated as single units for association and clustering because of strong linkage in the cohort. An earlier analysis of fewer than 700 of the donors applied high-throughput TCR beta sequencing to assess whether each TCR beta V gene segment acted as functional or pseudogenic. The research as a whole found: Compared with the approximately 700-donor mean, donors in an Asian-associated ancestry cluster had fewer N-insertions in productive TCRs, according to a later genetic analysis. Sequencing depth was assumed to be roughly uniform across donors in the presence/absence analyses, though that assumption may not hold. HLA typing was unavailable for some donors at each locus, so association tests used only the typed subset. When HLA alleles, especially DR and DQ, strongly co-occurred, attributing TCR associations to individual alleles was difficult. This cohort had only TCR beta chains sequenced, and the lack of alpha or paired-chain data limited which features could be detected. Most CMV-associated TCR beta chains appeared to be HLA-restricted in a later analysis, and the HLA associations seemed to be driven largely by CMV exposure. A later analysis found that HLA-associated TCR beta chains were more clonally expanded and had lower generation probabilities than equally common non-associated chains. At a false discovery rate of 0.05, a later analysis linked some 18,000 TCR beta sequences to specific HLA alleles. In a later analysis, the rate of TCR association differed among HLA loci, with DRB1 alleles having the most associated TCRs and HLA-C alleles having the fewest. Correlated functional status among segregating V segments might reflect linkage disequilibrium, but an unknown experimental factor could not be ruled out. Some IMGT-functional V segments, including TRBV6-2 and TRBV6-3, could not be distinguished by the 87-base-pair reads and were therefore excluded. A further reported finding was that TCR beta sequences accurately predicted the HLA-A and HLA-B alleles for most subjects in the first cohort. Because counts were too low, approximately 18 rarely observed V segments, including chromosome 9 orphons, were excluded from the earlier analysis of 587 of the donors. Cytomegalovirus status was reported to be diagnosed by the classifier with high specificity and sensitivity in both the original and validation cohorts. A later genetic analysis associated a missense DCLRE1C variant with V-gene and J-gene trimming of TCR beta chains, and an independent cohort replicated the association. In a later analysis, several top co-occurrence clusters were reported to appear linked to parvovirus B19, influenza, CMV and Epstein-Barr virus. A group of highly shared sequence variants was considered likely to be a technical artifact of the sequencing pipeline. For the cohort, immune exposure information was limited to CMV serostatus. Most TCR sequences were observed very rarely across donors, whereas some public TCRs were present in many individuals. In the study, approximately 160 TCR beta chains were listed as associated with cytomegalovirus. In vitro tests confirmed that a few of the cytomegalovirus-associated TCR beta chains recognize cytomegalovirus antigens. The authors suggested that the approach could potentially be generalized to other disease states and immunological phenotypes. In an earlier analysis of more than 500 of the donors, most TCR beta V segments appeared in productive rearrangements about 87% or about 30% of the time, broadly matching IMGT annotations.

Library preparation was by the immunoSEQ multiplex PCR assay. The multiplex PCR relied on a mix of 60 forward primers for TCR Vbeta segments and 13 reverse primers for TCR Jbeta segments. The CDR3 region of rearranged TCR beta genes was amplified from genomic DNA by a multiplex PCR assay. Amplified TCR beta libraries were sequenced as 87-base-pair reads on the Illumina HiSeq System. The authors' analysis ran thus. In a later analysis, some 80 million unique TCR beta chains were counted across the 500 to 850 repertoires, and roughly 9.9 million of these chains were shared by at least two donors. To remove PCR and sequencing errors, raw reads were error-corrected and collapsed into unique sequences using a nearest-neighbor algorithm that merged closely related sequences. V, D and J gene segments were assigned by aligning CDR3 sequences to IMGT reference sequences. For a sequence to be retained, a match of at least six nucleotides was required to both a V gene segment and a J gene segment. A rearrangement was called productive if the CDR3 had no stop codons and remained in frame with V and J, and every other rearrangement was called non-productive. Following IMGT convention, CDR3 was defined as the stretch from the second conserved V-encoded cysteine up to the conserved J-encoded phenylalanine. The earlier analysis of fewer than 750 of the donors excluded sequences that lacked an unambiguous match to a single V gene segment. In an earlier analysis of some 590 of the donors, a V segment was called functional when productive rearrangements were above 56.7%, and segregating when the standard deviation between donors exceeded 5%. To diagnose cytomegalovirus status from the catalog of TCR beta chain sequences, a statistical classification framework was built. A later analysis assigned V and J genes by comparing TCR nucleotide sequences with IMGT/GENE-DB human TR gene sequences. In a later analysis, CDR3 sequences and most-parsimonious VDJ recombination scenarios were assigned using the TCRdist pipeline. A later analysis defined each TCR beta chain by its CDR3 amino acid sequence plus V-gene family, and excluded reads lacking a unique V-gene family. A later analysis removed roughly 590 highly shared, low-generation-probability nucleotide sequences to deal with suspected cross-contamination and a sequencing artifact. For each public chain, a later analysis derived a clonal expansion index from normalized ranks of inferred template counts within each repertoire. A later analysis computed generation probabilities with a VDJ recombination model fitted to out-of-frame rearrangements, and checked the results against IGoR. In a later analysis, TCR-TCR, TCR-HLA and TCR-CMV co-occurrence was scored with hypergeometric tests, and a repertoire-size bias correction was applied to TCR pairs. A later analysis estimated false discovery rates by permuting HLA or CMV assignments 20 times. In a later analysis, co-occurring TCRs were grouped with DBSCAN, and TCRdist sequence similarity was added when clustering was performed within HLA-allele-positive subsets. Co-occurrence clustering excluded repertoires with fewer than 30,000 or more than 120,000 public chains, plus five with anomalous nucleotide sharing. Here the immuneACCESS table is served through TCRdb, limited to in-frame sequences with V and J called. Missing clones are a known gap in these copies; in checked studies unresolved V genes cover under half, and the rest lacks a known reason. That table gives V, J and clone size, and the DNA gave D and trimming. In all, the sample holds 100,000 to 150,000 clones, and approximately 86% of those were seen once. Around 1.7% of the sample belongs to the ten largest clones.

In total, 630 or so healthy bone marrow donors made up the cohort. Cohort members were all nominally healthy when sampled, although unrecorded immune exposures were likely present. The donor tested CMV seronegative and was one of the 352 seronegative cohort members. Every donor gave a peripheral blood sample, and the peripheral blood mononuclear cells from that sample were used for TCR beta sequencing. Genomic DNA was extracted from the blood cell samples with the Qiagen DNeasy Blood Extraction Kit. A remark on this clone: Its cognate antigen has yet to be identified. The sample holds no much larger clone one base away, and base qualities are not on file.

Trimmed from V: 6 bases; trimmed from J: 0 bases; junction bases lacking a gene match: 12. CDR3 length: 17 amino acids, cysteine to phenylalanine. Only CDR3 DNA is held: 51 bases, read in frame from base 1. CDR1 and CDR2, per the germline V gene (reference sequence), are GTSNPN and SVGIG. Recombination linked TRBV30 to TRBJ2-3; 10 central nucleotides agree with TRBD2. Sequenced material: PBMCs. This clonotype originated in a boy aged 10-17 years in good health and CMV-seronegative. The CDR3 reads as follows: CACQLGKTSGSTDTQYF. The nucleotides read TGTGCCTGCCAGCTGGGGAAGACTAGCGGGAGCACAGATACGCAGTATTTT.